The clone carrying this T cell receptor (beta chain) is a singleton in its sample. What it recognizes is unknown. Splitting of CD4+ cells produced CD45RA+ naive and CD45RA-negative memory subsets. These data originate in a study of shared clonotypes between healthy human individuals. Study summary: Samples came from a couple of female and a few male donors aged 18 to 49.

The study's findings and limits: Among donors, sharing of clonotypes was expected to be affected by sequencing depth. Inspection by rarefaction showed sorted-subset sequencing to be incomplete despite large depth.

Repertoires were generated with immunoSEQ multiplex PCR, while TCRdb's copy carries only in-frame clones and drops some. The top ten hold around 0.14% of the sample, which has roughly 2.6 million clones, around 94% seen once. Germline V gene sequence: CDR1 KGHSY, CDR2 FQNENV. The CDR3 is made up of 16 amino acids. Trimming pared 4 bases from V and 2 bases from J, leaving 17 bases between. The receptor was isolated from a man younger than 35 in good health. The sample comprised naive CD4+ T cells sorted from blood. Subset in this sample: CD45RA+ positively selected. The chain couples TRBV16 to TRBJ1-1, with D possibly TRBD1 on 5 matching bases. The chain's CDR3 is CASSPELGVKNTEAFF. CDR3 bases: TGTGCCAGCAGCCCAGAACTGGGGGTGAAAAACACTGAAGCTTTCTTT.